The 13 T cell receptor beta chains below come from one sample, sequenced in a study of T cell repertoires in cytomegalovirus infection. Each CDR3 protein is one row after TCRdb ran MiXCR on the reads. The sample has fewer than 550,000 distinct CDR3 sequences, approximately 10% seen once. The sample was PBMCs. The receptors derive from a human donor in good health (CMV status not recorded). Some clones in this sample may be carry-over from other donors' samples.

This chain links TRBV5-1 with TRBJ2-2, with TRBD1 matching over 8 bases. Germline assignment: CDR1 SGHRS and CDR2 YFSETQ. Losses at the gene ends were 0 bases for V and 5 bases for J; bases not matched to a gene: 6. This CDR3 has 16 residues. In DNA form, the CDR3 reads TGCGCCAGCAGCTTGGAAGGGACAGGAATGACCGGGGAGCTGTTTTTT. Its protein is CASSLEGTGMTGELFF.

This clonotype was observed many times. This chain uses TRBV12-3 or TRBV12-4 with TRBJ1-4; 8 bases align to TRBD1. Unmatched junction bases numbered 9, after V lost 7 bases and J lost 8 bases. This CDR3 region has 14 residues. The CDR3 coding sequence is TGTGCCAGCACCCAGGGGGCAGGTCCGGAAAAACTGTTTTTT. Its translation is CASTQGAGPEKLFF.

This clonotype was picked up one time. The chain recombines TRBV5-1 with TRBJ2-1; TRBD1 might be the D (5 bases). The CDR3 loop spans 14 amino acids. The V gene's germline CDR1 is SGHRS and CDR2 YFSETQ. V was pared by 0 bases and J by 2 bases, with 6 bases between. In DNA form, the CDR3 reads TGCGCCAGCAGCTTGGACAGGACCTACAATGAGCAGTTCTTC. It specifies CASSLDRTYNEQFF.

The CDR3 reads CSASLLGTGGGYGYTF. As DNA, the CDR3 is TGCAGTGCTAGCCTTTTGGGCACCGGAGGGGGCTATGGCTACACCTTC. This chain connects TRBV20-1 to TRBJ1-2; D may be TRBD1 (6 bases). Germline V gives CDR1 DFQATT, CDR2 SNEGSKA (reference sequence). Trimming pared 3 bases from V and 4 bases from J, leaving 21 bases between. This CDR3 region has 16 residues.

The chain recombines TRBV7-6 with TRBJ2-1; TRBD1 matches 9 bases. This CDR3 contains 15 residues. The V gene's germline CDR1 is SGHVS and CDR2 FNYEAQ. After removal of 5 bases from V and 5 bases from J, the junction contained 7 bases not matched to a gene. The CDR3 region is CASSVTGGGNNEQFF. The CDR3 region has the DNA TGTGCCAGCAGCGTGACAGGGGGAGGCAACAATGAGCAGTTCTTC.

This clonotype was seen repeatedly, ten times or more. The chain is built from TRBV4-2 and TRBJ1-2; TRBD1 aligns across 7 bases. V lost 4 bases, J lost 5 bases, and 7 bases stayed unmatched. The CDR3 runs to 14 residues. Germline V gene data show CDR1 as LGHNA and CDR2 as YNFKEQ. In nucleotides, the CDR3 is TGTGCCAGCAGCCGCCTGGGACAGCCGTATGGCTACACCTTC. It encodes CASSRLGQPYGYTF.

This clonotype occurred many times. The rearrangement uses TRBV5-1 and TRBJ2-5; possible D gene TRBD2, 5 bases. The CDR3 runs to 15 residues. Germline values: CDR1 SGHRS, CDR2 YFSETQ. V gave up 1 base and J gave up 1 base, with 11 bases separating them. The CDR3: CASSLSTGSQETQYF. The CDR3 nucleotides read TGCGCCAGCAGCTTGTCTACGGGGTCCCAAGAGACCCAGTACTTC.

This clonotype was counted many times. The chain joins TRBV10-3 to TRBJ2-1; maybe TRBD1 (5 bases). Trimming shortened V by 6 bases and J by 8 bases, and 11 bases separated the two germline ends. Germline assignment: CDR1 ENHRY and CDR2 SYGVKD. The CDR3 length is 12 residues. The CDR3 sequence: CAISREVDEQFF. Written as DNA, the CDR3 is TGTGCCATCAGCAGGGAAGTGGATGAGCAGTTCTTC.

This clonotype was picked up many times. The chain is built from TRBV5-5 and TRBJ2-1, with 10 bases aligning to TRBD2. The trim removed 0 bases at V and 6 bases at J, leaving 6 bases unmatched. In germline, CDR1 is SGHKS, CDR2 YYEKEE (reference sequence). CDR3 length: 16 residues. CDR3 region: CASSLGSSGRTNEQFF. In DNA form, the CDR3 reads TGTGCCAGCAGCTTGGGGTCTAGCGGGAGAACCAATGAGCAGTTCTTC.

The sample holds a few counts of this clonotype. CDR3: CASNSQGGTDTQYF. In nucleotides, the CDR3 is TGTGCCAGTAACTCACAGGGTGGCACAGATACGCAGTATTTT. The chain joins TRBV19 to TRBJ2-3; possibly TRBD1 for D (6 bases). The germline V gene encodes CDR1 LNHDA and CDR2 SQIVND (reference sequence). V was cut by 7 bases and J by 1 base, with 12 bases left in between. CDR3 length equals 14 residues.

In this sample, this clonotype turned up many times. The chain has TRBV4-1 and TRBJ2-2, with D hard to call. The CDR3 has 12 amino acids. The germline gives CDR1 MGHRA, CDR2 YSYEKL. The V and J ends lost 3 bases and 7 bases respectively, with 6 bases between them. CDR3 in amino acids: CASSQSGGELFF. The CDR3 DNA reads TGCGCCAGCAGCCAGTCAGGCGGGGAGCTGTTTTTT.

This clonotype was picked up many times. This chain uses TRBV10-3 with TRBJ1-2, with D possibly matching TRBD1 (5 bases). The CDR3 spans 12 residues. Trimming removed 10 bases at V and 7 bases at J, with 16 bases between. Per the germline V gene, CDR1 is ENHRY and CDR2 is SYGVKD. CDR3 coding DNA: TGTGCCACCTTCTCGGGGGAGTCTGGCTACACCTTC. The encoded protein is CATFSGESGYTF.

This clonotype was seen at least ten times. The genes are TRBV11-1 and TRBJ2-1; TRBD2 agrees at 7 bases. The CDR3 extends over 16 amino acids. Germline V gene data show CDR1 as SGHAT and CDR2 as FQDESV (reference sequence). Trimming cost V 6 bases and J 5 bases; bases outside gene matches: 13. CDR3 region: CASRSYRDYHHNEQFF. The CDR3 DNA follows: TGTGCCAGCAGATCCTACCGGGACTACCACCACAATGAGCAGTTCTTC.